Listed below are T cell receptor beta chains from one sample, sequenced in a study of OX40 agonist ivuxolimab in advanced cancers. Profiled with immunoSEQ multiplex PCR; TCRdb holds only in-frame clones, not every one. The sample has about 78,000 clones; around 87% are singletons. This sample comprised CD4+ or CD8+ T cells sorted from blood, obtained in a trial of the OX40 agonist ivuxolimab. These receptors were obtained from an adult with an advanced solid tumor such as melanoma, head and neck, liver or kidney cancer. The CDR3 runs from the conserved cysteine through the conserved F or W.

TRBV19	CASSITSRRVSYEQYF
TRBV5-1	CASSSGLAGVTDTQYF
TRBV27	CASSRQGDGYTF
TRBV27	CASSLRSTGTGAYEQYF
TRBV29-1	CSVVRVSNEQFF
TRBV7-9	CASSLGLQLYEQYF
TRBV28	CASRSGQITDTQYF
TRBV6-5	CATGTVTDLRRYTF
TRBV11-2	CASSPQHEQFF
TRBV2	CASSEDRVAGYTF
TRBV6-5	CASSYSLGGEQYF
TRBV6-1	CASNAWTGTNYGYTF
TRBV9	CASSVGGTRGFNEQFF
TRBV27	CASSPGTHYGYTF
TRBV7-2	CASSLARNNEQFF
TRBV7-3	CASSLGVDTQYF
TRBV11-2	CASSFEGNTGELFF
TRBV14	CASSQGGGRNQPQHF
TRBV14	CASSPKHKGQSNSPLHF
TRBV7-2	CASSFPGTGGTGELFF
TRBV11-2	CASSLDGGSGYTF
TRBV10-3	CAISDGLANEQFF
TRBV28	CASRVTGRAYYGYTF
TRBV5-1	CASSFNLPRSTDTQYF
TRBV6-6	CASSYELVTGEQYF
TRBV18	CASSPASRDRGRTEAFF
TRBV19	CASMVAGGETQYF
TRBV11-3	CASSLNGGDSPLHF
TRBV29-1	CSVGVAGEVGELFF
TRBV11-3	CASSQDSSGANVLTF
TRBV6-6	CASSYGGKPGNTIYF
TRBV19	CASSPTSGSWTDTQYF
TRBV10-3	CAISESGTSGRNSYNEQFF
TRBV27	CASSLSGYADTQYF
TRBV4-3	CASSQGRWETQYF
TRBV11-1	CASSLAAGGYGTQYF
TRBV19	CASSIMAGGRETQYF
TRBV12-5	CASGLVSWDTQYF
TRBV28	CASSSGTGDYGYTF
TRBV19	CASSIDRVEAQYF
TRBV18	CASSPVLAGPTGELFF
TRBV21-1	CASSKVRAKSGQGPGELFF
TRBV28	CASSLHRDNSPLHF
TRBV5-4	CASSLRGGEQYF
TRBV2	CASSESTTYQETQYF
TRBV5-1	CASSLDPGLAGVRDNEQFF
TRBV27	CASSSIPGARNYGYTF
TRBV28	CASRVSGTSTDTQYF
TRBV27	CASSLKAPGTGELFF
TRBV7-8	CASSPRLAGGYEQYF
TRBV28	CASRPHSDFLSSPYNEQFF